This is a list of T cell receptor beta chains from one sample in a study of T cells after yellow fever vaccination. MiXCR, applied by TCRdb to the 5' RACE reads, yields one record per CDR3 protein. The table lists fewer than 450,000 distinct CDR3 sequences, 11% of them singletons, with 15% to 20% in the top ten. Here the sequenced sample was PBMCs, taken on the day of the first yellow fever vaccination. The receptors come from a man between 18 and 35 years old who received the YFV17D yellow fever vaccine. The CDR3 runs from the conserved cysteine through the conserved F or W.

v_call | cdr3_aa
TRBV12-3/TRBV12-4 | CASRGIAGGAYNEQFF
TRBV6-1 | CASRTGQGNTEAFF
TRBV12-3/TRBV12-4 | CASSLEAIANTGELFF
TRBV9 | CASSEGQGRELETQYF
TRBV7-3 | CASSLQGTMNTEAFF
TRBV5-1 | CASSPEKRAKAKNIQYF
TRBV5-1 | CASSLEVVVAGELFF
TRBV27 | CASGNRVYDNEQFF
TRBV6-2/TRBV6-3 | CASSYRNLLPDNEQFF
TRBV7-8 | CASSSSGGTYNEQFF